The present entry profiles one T cell receptor (beta chain) with its context. This clonotype was counted a few times. Its antigen is currently not known. No clone much larger than this one lies a single base away; base qualities are absent. Donors were 30 to 45 systemically healthy Caucasian individuals from Russia aged 6 to 90 years. Each donor gave 8 to 10 milliliters of peripheral blood, drawn into EDTA-treated Vacutainer tubes. Ficoll-Paque density-gradient centrifugation was used to isolate PBMCs, with at least 6.5 million per sample. Trizol reagent was used to extract total RNA from the PBMCs, yielding at least 6 micrograms per sample. For every donor, flow cytometry on a PBMC aliquot measured the percentage of naive CD45RAhigh/CD27high T cells. Libraries were built with 5' RACE. Sequencer: Illumina HiSeq 2500. The second PCR ran for roughly 7 to 11 cycles and used a J-beta primer mix along with a sample-barcoded 5' primer. A unique molecular identifier was introduced onto each TCR beta cDNA molecule by a template-switch 5' adaptor carrying 12 random nucleotides. At least 2.5 million CDR3-containing paired-end reads were obtained from each sample. First-strand cDNA synthesis was performed from all RNA using the Mint cDNA synthesis kit, with priming by a TRBC-specific oligonucleotide. Following uracil-DNA glycosylase treatment, a first 18-cycle PCR with universal primers M1SS and BC2_uni_R was performed on all cDNA. The authors' analysis ran thus. Normalization of each sample was performed by random selection of 1 million high-quality reads, each carrying a distinct molecular identifier. Reads with shared molecular identifiers were discarded instead of being binned into consensus sequences. MiTCR, run with a Q25 quality threshold and the strictest error-elimination algorithm, handled CDR3 identification, clonotype clustering and error correction. Lower-bound total TCR beta diversity was estimated with a nonparametric unseen species model using Euler transformation. TCRdb reprocessing: public reads trimmed at Q25 with fastp, clones called with MiXCR, in-frame beta chains kept. Each entry merges the rows of one CDR3 protein and shows their most common DNA and genes. The V and J calls and clone size come from TCRdb's table, not from the authors' own analysis. Across this sample there are about 570,000 distinct CDR3 sequences, with roughly 28% seen only once. Approximately 17% of the sample comes from the top ten.

This specimen belongs to a study of blood T cells in healthy people across ages (dated by TCRdb to between 2015 and 2017). For context, the study as a whole: In model experiments, template switching captured roughly one uniquely barcoded TCR beta cDNA molecule for every two T cells. To avoid experimental bias, donors of different ages were distributed randomly across sequencing lanes. Using deep sequencing normalized with unique cDNA molecular identifiers, the study measured how TCR beta repertoire diversity changes with age. Using the same blood draw, the study looked at two additional independent replicas of 1 million unique cDNA reads for two donors, one aged 18 to 30 and the other aged 80 or older. The donors were divided into four age groups: young (average about 15 years), middle-aged (approximately 42), aged (roughly 60) and long-lived (roughly 86).

Study-wide conclusions, independent of this receptor: The percentage of naive T cells measured by flow cytometry correlated strongly with observed TCR beta diversity. Because profiling used bulk unsorted PBMCs, naive and antigen-experienced compartments could not be compared conclusively. Because donor CMV infection status was unknown, age-related changes in expanded clonotypes were potentially confounded. Observed TCR beta diversity per million T cells fell roughly linearly with age, and a significant reduction was already apparent by age about 36. The long-lived group showed more naive CD4+ T cells, fewer expanded clones and increased TCR diversity than the aged group, suggesting age selection. Total diversity estimates from one million sequenced T cells were considered lower bounds and underestimates.

Via the germline V gene, CDR1 is KGHSH and CDR2 LQKENI. V was cut back by 2 bases and J by 8 bases, leaving a gap of 15 bases between them. Inclusive of the bounding cysteine and phenylalanine, the CDR3 is 15 residues long. Just CDR3 DNA is preserved here, 45 bases in frame from base 1. This TCR came from a woman aged 65 to 85 in good health. Sequencing was done on a sample of blood. The sequence links TRBV18 to TRBJ1-4, with the D gene not confidently named. Here the CDR3 is given as CASSPTTEGKEKLFF. The nucleotides read TGTGCCAGCTCACCAACAACCGAAGGGAAGGAAAAACTGTTTTTT.